The present TCR beta chain was sequenced within a study of shared clonotypes between healthy human individuals (dated by TCRdb to 2020 to 2022). Regarding the complete study: Three men and a couple of women, aged 18 to 49 years, made up the cohort. Per donor, three plates each were used for CD4 naive and CD4 memory, two for CD8 naive, and one for CD8 memory. To estimate repertoire size and how much clonotypes are shared between individuals, the study performed deep sequencing of blood TCR repertoires from a few healthy adults. Different laboratories and diverse techniques were used to prepare libraries and sequence TCR repertoires, to increase sequencing depth and limit assay-specific biases. Per donor, leukapheresis produced somewhere between about 0.94 and 9.5 billion PBMCs. Overall results and qualifications from the work: Based on pairwise subsampling, the degree of clonotype sharing among donors was expected to be affected by sequencing depth. Naive subsets generally had larger estimated clonotype richness than memory subsets did. Sampling was restricted to blood, and TCR repertoires in tissue are likely to differ from TCR repertoires in blood. Because the study included a small number of donors, the genetic and exposure-history diversity represented was limited. Rarefaction of sorted-subset datasets indicated incomplete sequencing despite the large sequencing depth. Across four donors, approximately 4.9% of naive CD4, 3.5% of naive CD8, about 2% of memory CD4, and under 0.45% of memory CD8 clonotypes were shared. Compared with non-shared clonotypes, clonotypes shared by all four sorted-subset donors had higher generation probabilities.

V is cut back by 6 bases and J by 7 bases, with 8 bases in the junction unmatched. The CDR3, from cysteine to phenylalanine, totals 15 residues. Only CDR3 DNA remains: 45 bases, in frame from the first base. CDR1 and CDR2 (MDHEN, SYDVKM) derive from the germline V gene. Healthy HIV-negative adults with no recently reported acute infections or vaccinations were included as donors. Every donor was a Caucasian adult living in Nashville, Tennessee, USA. CD4+ T cells were enriched through magnetic negative selection, after which naive cells were positively selected on CD45RA and the remaining negative fraction served as the memory subset. Blood was obtained by leukapheresis, after which PBMCs were separated by Ficoll-Histopaque density gradient centrifugation and cryopreserved in liquid nitrogen vapor phase. Analytical flow cytometry was used to check the purity and quantity of each magnetically sorted T cell population. From each sorted fraction, genomic DNA was isolated and quantified by UV absorbance on a Nanodrop 2000c.

Regarding this clone: Its antigen has not been determined. Base quality data are lacking; no much larger clone is found one base away.

TCR CDR3 regions were amplified from genomic DNA by multiplex PCR using the deep immunoSEQ assay. Extracted genomic DNA from each cell subset was distributed evenly across all wells of several immunoSEQ 96-well plates, and each plate was treated as a replicate. Each replicate PCR for sorted subsets received 200 ng genomic DNA, equal to tens of thousands of T cell genomes. Purified libraries were measured with a Qubit 3.0 fluorometer, size-checked on a Bioanalyzer 2100, and measured again with the KAPA Library Quantification kit. Each immunoSEQ 96-well plate was sequenced on its own single-read 150-cycle Illumina NextSeq 550 flow cell. Per the original workflow: The immunoSEQ output contained only junctional sequences without quality scores, so filtering could not match that applied to full-length reads. Sequences were annotated with PyIR, a Python wrapper for IgBLAST v1.9, using IMGT germline references to assign V/J genes and CDR3. Reads with weak V/J assignments (E-value above 1e-6), missing CDR3, stop codons, out-of-frame junctions, or ambiguous translated residues were removed. A V3J clonotype was defined by an identical inferred V gene, J gene, and CDR3 amino acid sequence. The percentage overlap between two repertoires was calculated by dividing the number of shared unique clonotypes by the size of the smaller repertoire. Three approaches were used to assess repertoire richness: RTK rarefaction, the Chao1 estimator, and Recon v2.1 estimates of unobserved clonotypes. Generation probabilities for all TCRbeta clonotypes obtained by the gDNA method from several donors were computed using OLGA. TCRdb provides this immuneACCESS table in a form limited to in-frame rearrangements. Some clones are lacking; in checked studies, under half of them reflect an unresolved V gene, and why the rest are absent is not known. The V and J calls and clone size come from that table; D and trimming were worked out from the DNA. The sample table contains hundreds of thousands of clones; only one count was recorded for roughly 73% of them. The ten largest clones take up around 2% of the sample.

The TCR sequence derives from a woman aged 25 to 39 in good health. Sequencing input: memory CD4+ T cells sorted from blood. This specimen's cell subset or site label, per the study, means: CD45RA-negative fraction. The chain joins TRBV28 to TRBJ2-1, with 11 bases aligning to TRBD2. The CDR3 reads as follows: CASRKGTSGRNEQFF. The nucleotide sequence reads TGTGCCAGCAGAAAAGGGACTAGCGGAAGGAATGAGCAGTTCTTC.